This T cell receptor beta chain appears in the sequencing data of a study of neurological immune-mediated disorders. Study-wide context: Of the 34 patients who had multiple sclerosis, approximately 31 had the relapsing-remitting form and 3 had the secondary progressive form.

Sample share makes this clonotype medium-sized. The antigen remains unidentified. Broader study findings: No CDR3 amino acid sequences recurred among expanded clones across subjects, suggesting private repertoires in all groups. Phylogenetically, 18 of 34 multiple sclerosis patients' repertoires fell into one related-CDR3 cluster, a possible signature.

CDR1 and CDR2 from the germline V gene are MNHEY and SMNVEV (reference sequence). The CDR3 contains 15 residues. V shed 5 bases, J shed 4 bases, and the junction held 5 bases outside the gene matches. The cDNA was generated by 5'RACE with 10-nucleotide random UMIs. TCRdb fed the 5' RACE reads into MiXCR, producing one record per CDR3 protein. The sample has roughly 40,000 distinct CDR3 sequences, 2.5% seen once. This receptor was obtained from a man aged 50-59 years with multiple sclerosis. The chain links TRBV27 to TRBJ2-2; 9 positions match TRBD2. Input material: PBMCs. CDR3 amino acids: CASSRLAELTGELFF. The DNA of the CDR3 is TGTGCCAGCAGTCGACTAGCGGAACTCACCGGGGAGCTGTTTTTT.